Below, 6 T cell receptor beta chains from the same sample are listed, as sequenced in a study of CD8 T cells in Susac syndrome. About 0.45 to 1 ug RNA was reverse transcribed with random hexamers. TCRdb reanalysed the immunoSEQ multiplex PCR reads using MiXCR and keeps one entry per CDR3 protein. The sample lists approximately 120,000 distinct CDR3 sequences, over 85% occurring once. The sequenced material came from CD8+ T cells from PBMCs. The receptors here all came from a human donor with multiple sclerosis.

J is TRBJ2-3 and V is TRBV20-1, with D unclear. Germline V CDR1 and CDR2: DFQATT, SNEGSKA (reference sequence). Deletions cut 6 bases from V and 2 bases from J, with 24 bases between. This CDR3 is 17 amino acids long. This CDR3 is CSARPRTPIRNTDTQYF. The CDR3 nucleotides are TGCAGTGCCAGACCTAGAACCCCAATACGAAACACAGATACGCAGTATTTT.

J is TRBJ1-1 and V is TRBV20-1, with TRBD1 identical over 9 bases. The V segment lost 2 bases and the J segment 8 bases; nucleotides outside the gene matches: 9. This CDR3 has 14 amino acids. Germline-derived CDR1 and CDR2 are DFQATT and SNEGSKA (reference sequence). CDR3 residues: CSARYRDRVYEAFF. The CDR3 bases are TGCAGTGCTAGATATAGGGACAGGGTCTACGAAGCTTTCTTT.

The chain links TRBV20-1 to TRBJ1-2; D not certain. Trimming cost V 5 bases and J 7 bases, with 14 bases left between them. The CDR3 contains 12 residues. The germline V gene encodes CDR1 DFQATT and CDR2 SNEGSKA (reference sequence). DNA of the CDR3: TGCAGTGCTTTCCGGAGAGAGCCTGGCTACACCTTC. Protein product: CSAFRREPGYTF.

The chain carries TRBV9 and TRBJ2-1, with TRBD2 identical over 10 bases. Trimming removed 3 bases from V and 9 bases from J; junction bases left unmatched: 6. Germline V CDR1 and CDR2: SGDLS, YYNGEE. This CDR3 has 14 residues. The CDR3 DNA reads as TGTGCCAGCAGCGATAGCGGGGGGTTTATTGAGCAGTTCTTC. It specifies CASSDSGGFIEQFF.

The chain uses TRBV7-9 and TRBJ2-1, with a weak D call TRBD2 (5 bases). V lost 8 bases to trimming and J lost 6 bases, with 14 bases between them. Looked up from germline, CDR1 is SEHNR and CDR2 is FQNEAQ (reference sequence). The CDR3 has 13 residues. CDR3 residues: CASRKRDRNEQFF. CDR3 sequence (DNA): TGTGCCAGCCGGAAACGGGATCGCAATGAGCAGTTCTTC.

This chain connects TRBV28 to TRBJ1-2; a possible D gene is TRBD1 (5 bases). This CDR3 contains 14 residues. Trimming removed 2 bases at V and 3 bases at J, with 10 bases between. Looked up from germline, CDR1 is MDHEN and CDR2 is SYDVKM. CDR3 loop: CASSLGREYYGYTF. The CDR3, as DNA: TGTGCCAGCAGTTTAGGCAGGGAGTACTATGGCTACACCTTC.